This passage covers 31 T cell receptor beta chains from one sample sequenced in a study of CD8 T cells in ankylosing spondylitis. TCRdb recomputed calls from the 5' RACE reads with MiXCR, one row per CDR3 protein. This repertoire shows fewer than 250,000 distinct CDR3 sequences, about 10% found once; its top ten account for less than 25%. The sample was blood, either unsorted or a sorted T cell fraction (not recorded which). Receptors were obtained from a male donor with ankylosing spondylitis or in good health (not recorded which).

This clonotype was seen ten or more times. The chain uses TRBV5-1 and TRBJ2-3, with 7 bases that match TRBD2. The CDR3 consists of 16 residues. After removal of 5 bases from V and 1 base from J, the junction contained 10 bases not matched to a gene. From germline, CDR1 is SGHRS and CDR2 YFSETQ. The chain's CDR3 is CASRTAPTSGTDTQYF. The CDR3 bases are TGCGCCAGCAGAACAGCCCCTACTAGCGGCACAGATACGCAGTATTTT.

The chain links TRBV7-9 to TRBJ2-7; either TRBD1 or TRBD2 may fit D (5 bases each). The germline V gene encodes CDR1 SEHNR and CDR2 FQNEAQ (reference sequence). Trimming stripped 5 bases from V and 2 bases from J, with 16 bases between. This CDR3 has 15 residues. CDR3 loop: CASSLGVPGTYEQYF. The CDR3 nucleotides read TGTGCCAGCAGCCTAGGGGTCCCGGGGACCTACGAGCAGTACTTC.

J is TRBJ2-5 and V is TRBV5-1; 7 nucleotides match TRBD2. J lost 2 bases, V lost 1 base, and 14 bases had no gene match. Germline CDR1 SGHRS, CDR2 YFSETQ. CDR3 length: 18 amino acids. DNA for the CDR3: TGCGCCAGCAGCTTGATGCCCCCCAGAGAGCGGGGACAAGAGACCCAGTACTTC. It specifies CASSLMPPRERGQETQYF. The entire variable domain, with the rest obtained from reference TRBV5-1 and TRBJ2-5, is as follows: KAGVTQTPRYLIKTRGQQVTLSCSPISGHRSVSWYQQTPGQGLQFLFEYFSETQRNKGNFPGRFSGRQFSNSRSEMNVSTLELGDSALYLCASSLMPPRERGQETQYFGPGTRLLVL.

This clonotype showed up many times. The V call is TRBV5-1, the J call TRBJ2-7, with D unresolved. V was trimmed by 0 bases and J by 3 bases, leaving 7 bases between them. CDR3 length: 13 residues. Germline CDR1 SGHRS, CDR2 YFSETQ. The CDR3, as DNA: TGCGCCAGCAGCTTGGAACGCGGCTACGAGCAGTACTTC. Its protein product is CASSLERGYEQYF. The whole variable domain, filled in from reference TRBV5-1 and TRBJ2-7, reads KAGVTQTPRYLIKTRGQQVTLSCSPISGHRSVSWYQQTPGQGLQFLFEYFSETQRNKGNFPGRFSGRQFSNSRSEMNVSTLELGDSALYLCASSLERGYEQYFGPGTRLTVT.

This clonotype was counted at least ten times. This sequence joins TRBV12-3 or TRBV12-4 and TRBJ2-3, with D hard to call. V lost 7 bases and J lost 6, with 8 bases in between. This CDR3 has 11 amino acids. The CDR3 sequence: CASTPADTQYF. CDR3 coding DNA: TGTGCCAGCACCCCCGCGGATACGCAGTATTTT.

This clonotype was seen repeatedly, ten times or more. The J gene is TRBJ1-5, the V gene TRBV7-2, with 8 bases lining up with TRBD1. This CDR3 region has 16 residues. J was trimmed by 3 bases and V by 5 bases; bases with no gene match: 9. Germline V gene lookup returns CDR1 SGHTA and CDR2 FQGNSA. CDR3 sequence (DNA): TGTGCCAGCAGCCTATCGGGACAGGCCTTCAATCAGCCCCAGCATTTT. Translation: CASSLSGQAFNQPQHF.

The chain joins TRBV12-3 or TRBV12-4 to TRBJ2-1; TRBD2 matches 10 bases. The V segment lost 5 bases and the J segment 9 bases; nucleotides outside the gene matches: 10. CDR3 length equals 15 residues. The CDR3: CASSPLAGAAGEQFF. The CDR3 coding sequence is TGTGCCAGCAGTCCGCTAGCGGGGGCGGCGGGTGAGCAGTTCTTC.

There are a few counts of this clonotype. The J gene is TRBJ1-1, the V gene TRBV20-1; unclear D gene. Between the trimmed V and J ends, which lost 6 bases and 9 bases, there was a span of 20 bases. The CDR3 totals 13 residues. Germline values: CDR1 DFQATT, CDR2 SNEGSKA (reference sequence). Written as DNA, the CDR3 is TGCAGTGCACCCTTCCTCACCACACGTAAAGCTTTCTTT. Amino acids: CSAPFLTTRKAFF.

This clonotype was found many times. The V call is TRBV3-1, the J call TRBJ1-1; D remains unclear. Trimming took off 3 bases at V and 6 bases at J, with 14 bases between the two ends. This CDR3 spans 14 amino acids. The germline V gene has CDR1 LGHDT and CDR2 YNNKEL (reference sequence). This CDR3 reads CASSQSPGPPEAFF. The CDR3 nucleotides are TGTGCCAGCAGCCAGTCCCCCGGGCCCCCTGAAGCTTTCTTT. The entire variable domain, with the rest obtained from reference TRBV3-1 and TRBJ1-1, is as follows: DTAVSQTPKYLVTQMGNDKSIKCEQNLGHDTMYWYKQDSKKFLKIMFSYNNKELIINETVPNRFSPKSPDKAHLNLHINSLELGDSAVYFCASSQSPGPPEAFFGQGTRLTVV.

This clonotype turned up a few times. V usage is TRBV19 and J usage is TRBJ1-5; D is uncertain. V lost 0 bases to trimming and J lost 2 bases, with 8 bases between them. The germline CDR1 and CDR2 sequences are LNHDA and SQIVND (reference sequence). This CDR3 spans 15 amino acids. The CDR3 sequence: CASSIEGGGNQPQHF. Here the CDR3 DNA reads TGTGCCAGTAGTATAGAAGGCGGAGGCAATCAGCCCCAGCATTTT.

This clonotype appeared many times. J is TRBJ2-3 and V is TRBV7-2; 10 bases align to TRBD2. Trimming took 3 bases from V and 5 from J; bases not matched to a gene: 5. The germline V gene has CDR1 SGHTA and CDR2 FQGNSA. CDR3 size: 15 residues. The CDR3 nucleotides read TGTGCCAGCAGCTTGCCGACTAGCGGGTTAGATACGCAGTATTTT. This gives the protein CASSLPTSGLDTQYF.

This clonotype was seen more than once but under ten times. The rearrangement joins TRBV4-2 to TRBJ1-1; TRBD1 aligns across 9 bases. The V gene's germline CDR1 is LGHNA and CDR2 YNFKEQ. This CDR3 has 16 residues. The ends lost 1 base at V and 14 bases at J; junction bases unmatched: 17. This CDR3 is CASSQGQGGEVDYGFF. CDR3 DNA sequence: TGTGCCAGCAGCCAAGGACAGGGGGGAGAGGTCGACTACGGCTTCTTT.

There are many counts of this clonotype. The genes are TRBV2 and TRBJ1-2, with D possibly matching TRBD1 (5 bases). The germline V and J ends were trimmed by 8 bases and 6 bases, with 13 bases remaining between them. The CDR3 length is 12 residues. CDR1 and CDR2 from the germline V gene are SNHLY and FYNNEI. CDR3 protein: CASLGGGDGYTF. The CDR3 DNA reads TGTGCCAGCCTTGGTGGAGGGGATGGCTACACCTTC.

The table lists this clonotype with many counts. This chain joins TRBV5-1 and TRBJ2-1; TRBD1 matches 8 bases. J was trimmed by 8 bases and V by 5 bases; bases with no gene match: 18. The CDR3 runs 17 residues. Germline loops: CDR1 SGHRS, CDR2 YFSETQ. CDR3: CASSTLLGTGIQDEQFF. The CDR3 DNA is TGCGCCAGCAGTACCCTGCTGGGGACAGGAATTCAGGATGAGCAGTTCTTC.

This clonotype was observed many times. V is TRBV20-1 and J is TRBJ2-1, with TRBD2 as a possible D gene (6 bases). CDR3 size: 14 residues. V lost 1 base to trimming and J lost 4 bases, with 11 bases between them. Germline-derived CDR1 and CDR2 are DFQATT and SNEGSKA (reference sequence). The DNA of the CDR3 is TGCAGTGCTAGAGGGGACTCCCGGTACAATGAGCAGTTCTTC. Amino acids: CSARGDSRYNEQFF.

A word on this clonotype: With a much larger clone just one base away, this may be a read error. The chain is built from TRBV20-1 and TRBJ2-3, with D perhaps TRBD1 (6 bases). Germline-derived CDR1 and CDR2 are DFQATT and SNEGSKA (reference sequence). Trimming pared 6 bases from V and 4 bases from J, leaving 11 bases between. The CDR3 has 12 residues. CDR3 coding DNA: TGCAGTGCAGGACAGTGCTCAGATACGCAGTATTTT. This sequence encodes CSAGQCSDTQYF.

This clonotype was picked up many times. This chain joins TRBV9 and TRBJ2-3; D possibly corresponds to TRBD2 (5 bases). This CDR3 is 14 amino acids long. Trimming removed 0 bases at V and 5 bases at J, with 10 bases between. Germline V gene lookup returns CDR1 SGDLS and CDR2 YYNGEE. CDR3 nucleotides: TGTGCCAGCAGCGTAGGTGGCGGAGGAGATACGCAGTATTTT. It translates to CASSVGGGGDTQYF.

This clonotype was seen repeatedly, ten times or more. The genes are TRBV7-3 and TRBJ2-3; no firm D call. Germline V lookup: CDR1 SGHTA, CDR2 FQGTGA. This CDR3 has 13 residues. V lost 5 bases, J lost 4 bases, and 10 bases lay in between. The CDR3 protein is CASSPQTADTQYF. In DNA form, the CDR3 reads TGTGCCAGCAGCCCGCAGACTGCAGATACGCAGTATTTT.

This clonotype turned up a few times. CDR3 nucleotides: TGTGCCACCAGTGAAAGACTTGCAGGTATGGATACGCAGTATTTT. Amino acid sequence: CATSERLAGMDTQYF. The V gene is TRBV24-1, the J gene TRBJ2-3; D is undetermined. The V gene's germline CDR1 is KGHDR and CDR2 SFDVKD. V was pared by 4 bases and J by 6 bases, with 16 bases between. There are 15 residues in the CDR3.

This clonotype came up many times. This sequence joins TRBV20-1 and TRBJ2-1, with D uncertain. Germline CDR1 reads DFQATT; CDR2 reads SNEGSKA (reference sequence). The CDR3 spans 13 residues. Trimming took 3 bases from V and 0 from J, leaving 6 bases between them. The DNA for the CDR3 is TGCAGTGCTAGGGCGGTCTCCTACAATGAGCAGTTCTTC. Translating it yields CSARAVSYNEQFF.

This clonotype was picked up many times. Written as DNA, the CDR3 is TGTGCCAGCAGCACTACATTATTCGCCTCTGGAAACACCATATATTTT. Translation: CASSTTLFASGNTIYF. V gene TRBV12-3 or TRBV12-4 combines with J gene TRBJ1-3; D unresolved. This CDR3 comprises 16 residues. The V and J ends lost 6 bases and 0 bases respectively, with 15 bases between them.

This clonotype has just a few counts. The gene calls are TRBV5-1 and TRBJ2-5, with TRBD2 as a possible D gene (5 bases). This CDR3 region has 15 residues. The V gene's germline CDR1 is SGHRS and CDR2 YFSETQ. V gave up 4 bases and J gave up 5 bases, with 18 bases separating them. CDR3 sequence: CASSLGGSGVETQYF. CDR3 in DNA: TGCGCCAGCAGCCTTGGAGGTTCTGGGGTGGAGACCCAGTACTTC.

There are many counts of this clonotype. The chain links TRBV5-1 to TRBJ2-7; TRBD2 agrees at 11 bases. The germline gives CDR1 SGHRS, CDR2 YFSETQ. J lost 3 bases, V lost 2 bases, and 7 bases had no gene match. The CDR3 has 16 amino acids. The CDR3 DNA follows: TGCGCCAGCAGCTTTAGCGGGGGGGCTGCAAGCTACGAGCAGTACTTC. Amino acid sequence: CASSFSGGAASYEQYF. The full variable domain, in which reference TRBV5-1 and TRBJ2-7 provide the parts outside the CDR3, is KAGVTQTPRYLIKTRGQQVTLSCSPISGHRSVSWYQQTPGQGLQFLFEYFSETQRNKGNFPGRFSGRQFSNSRSEMNVSTLELGDSALYLCASSFSGGAASYEQYFGPGTRLTVT.

This clonotype was detected only a few times. For the CDR3, the DNA is TGTGCCAGCAGCGCGTGGGGGTCCCGGGAGACCCAGTACTTC. Amino acid sequence: CASSAWGSRETQYF. The V gene is TRBV5-6, the J gene TRBJ2-5; D may be TRBD1 or TRBD2 (5 bases each). The V end lost 4 bases, the J end lost 5 bases, and 15 bases lay between the germline ends. This CDR3 has 14 amino acids. Germline assignment: CDR1 SGHDT and CDR2 YYEEEE.

This clonotype was seen ten or more times. The chain combines TRBV7-8 with TRBJ2-3; 9 bases line up with TRBD2. Trimming took 3 bases from V and 13 from J; bases not matched to a gene: 26. This CDR3 contains 19 residues. Germline V gives CDR1 SGHVS, CDR2 FQNEAQ. Here the CDR3 reads CASSFDPLAGAPARYAEYF. The CDR3 bases are TGTGCCAGCAGCTTCGATCCCTTAGCGGGGGCCCCAGCCAGATACGCAGAGTATTTT.

This clonotype was seen many times. The rearrangement joins TRBV7-2 to TRBJ2-3, with 14 nucleotides matching TRBD2. This CDR3 has 17 residues. V dropped 0 bases and J dropped 1; count of bases not matched to a gene: 0. Germline CDR1 and CDR2: SGHTA and FQGNSA. The DNA of the CDR3 is TGTGCCAGCAGCTTAGCGACTAGCGGGGGGGGCACAGATACGCAGTATTTT. Its protein is CASSLATSGGGTDTQYF.

Notes on this clonotype: A read error may be the cause here, since a much bigger clone is one base away. The chain carries TRBV20-1 and TRBJ2-1; 7 bases agree with TRBD2. Looked up from germline, CDR1 is DFQATT and CDR2 is SNEGSKA (reference sequence). J lost 3 bases, V lost 4 bases, and 9 bases had no gene match. This CDR3 is built from 15 residues. The CDR3 coding sequence is TGCAGTGCTACCACTAGCGCGGATATCTACAATGAGCAGTTCTTC. This gives the protein CSATTSADIYNEQFF.

In this sample, this clonotype turned up many times. The chain has TRBV20-1 and TRBJ1-1; 7 bases are shared with TRBD1. The V and J ends lost 3 bases and 1 base, in that order; junction bases with no gene match: 11. Germline CDR1 and CDR2: DFQATT and SNEGSKA (reference sequence). This CDR3 is 16 amino acids long. This CDR3 is CSARDSGTATNTEAFF. In DNA form, the CDR3 reads TGCAGTGCTAGGGACTCCGGGACAGCTACGAACACTGAAGCTTTCTTT.

This clonotype occurred a few times. The CDR3 sequence is CASSWEDPAYEQYF. CDR3 DNA sequence: TGCGCCAGCAGCTGGGAGGACCCTGCCTACGAGCAGTACTTC. The J gene is TRBJ2-7, the V gene TRBV5-1, with a weak D call TRBD2 (6 bases). The CDR3 has 14 residues. Trimming pared 3 bases from V and 2 bases from J, leaving 12 bases between. CDR1 is SGHRS and CDR2 is YFSETQ in the germline V gene.

Points on this clonotype: The germline gene is not matched at one end of the junction; a read error may be the cause. The J gene is TRBJ2-3, the V gene TRBV3-1; a possible D gene is TRBD1 (7 bases). This CDR3 comprises 15 residues. Germline V lookup: CDR1 LGHDT, CDR2 YNNKEL (reference sequence). CDR3: CASSQAGGGIDAQYF. Here the CDR3 DNA reads TGTGCCAGCAGCCAAGCAGGAGGGGGCATAGATGCGCAGTATTTT.

This clonotype has ten or more counts. The rearrangement uses TRBV5-8 and TRBJ2-2, with D uncertain. The CDR3 runs 14 residues. The V and J ends lost 8 bases and 2 bases respectively, with 13 bases between them. Per the germline V gene, CDR1 is SGHTS and CDR2 is YDEGEE. CDR3 nucleotide sequence: TGTGCCAGATTAAAACAGAGAAACACCGGGGAGCTGTTTTTT. Translation gives CARLKQRNTGELFF.